A selection of T cell receptor beta chains follows, all from one sample in a study of shared clonotypes between healthy human individuals. Sequenced by immunoSEQ multiplex PCR; TCRdb stores in-frame clones only, minus some. Of approximately 88,000 clones listed, over 60% are singletons. Sequencing was performed on memory CD8+ T cells sorted from blood. These receptors were taken from a man between 25 and 39 years old in good health. Each CDR3 is given with its conserved first and last residue. Fields, in order: CDR3 protein, CDR3 DNA, D gene, J gene, clone size, V gene. A D gene is named only where the DNA matches it firmly. Size tells how often a clone was seen (once, few, many) or the class of an expanded clone, and some rows leave it out.

CDR3aa: CASSPFALSSYEQYF
CDR3nt: TGTGCCAGCAGCCCATTTGCTCTAAGCTCCTACGAGCAGTACTTC
d_gene: .
j_gene: TRBJ2-7
abundance: .
v_gene: TRBV9

CDR3aa: CASSGGTSGINEQFF
CDR3nt: TGTGCCAGCAGCGGCGGGACTAGCGGGATCAATGAGCAGTTCTTC
d_gene: TRBD2
j_gene: TRBJ2-1
abundance: .
v_gene: TRBV5-6

CDR3aa: CASRATGRQETQYF
CDR3nt: TGTGCCAGCAGGGCCACAGGGCGGCAAGAGACCCAGTACTTC
d_gene: .
j_gene: TRBJ2-5
abundance: .
v_gene: TRBV27

CDR3aa: CASSLFRDTSTDTQYF
CDR3nt: TGTGCCAGCAGTTTATTTCGAGACACATCTACAGATACGCAGTATTTT
d_gene: .
j_gene: TRBJ2-3
abundance: .
v_gene: TRBV28

CDR3aa: CASSPAATGELFF
CDR3nt: TGTGCCAGCAGCCCTGCTGCCACCGGGGAGCTGTTTTTT
d_gene: .
j_gene: TRBJ2-2
abundance: few
v_gene: TRBV7-8

CDR3aa: CASSIGLHSGNTIYF
CDR3nt: TGTGCCAGTAGTATCGGCTTACACTCTGGAAACACCATATATTTT
d_gene: .
j_gene: TRBJ1-3
abundance: .
v_gene: TRBV19

CDR3aa: CASSVAAGQETQYF
CDR3nt: TGTGCCAGCAGCGTAGCGGCAGGCCAAGAGACCCAGTACTTC
d_gene: .
j_gene: TRBJ2-5
abundance: .
v_gene: TRBV9

CDR3aa: CASGKRDRAYEQYF
CDR3nt: TGCGCCAGCGGAAAGCGGGATAGAGCGTACGAGCAGTACTTC
d_gene: TRBD2
j_gene: TRBJ2-7
abundance: .
v_gene: TRBV5-1

CDR3aa: CASRRAGREDTQYF
CDR3nt: TGTGCCAGTAGGAGGGCAGGGCGGGAAGATACGCAGTATTTT
d_gene: .
j_gene: TRBJ2-3
abundance: .
v_gene: TRBV19

CDR3aa: CASSESSNTEAFF
CDR3nt: TGCGCCAGCAGTGAGTCGTCGAACACTGAAGCTTTCTTT
d_gene: .
j_gene: TRBJ1-1
abundance: many
v_gene: TRBV10-1

CDR3aa: CASRGRTSHGELFF
CDR3nt: TGTGCCAGCCGGGGGCGAACAAGTCACGGGGAGCTGTTTTTT
d_gene: .
j_gene: TRBJ2-2
abundance: .
v_gene: TRBV2

CDR3aa: CASQGGFQQTQYF
CDR3nt: TGTGCCAGCCAAGGGGGTTTTCAGCAGACCCAGTACTTC
d_gene: .
j_gene: TRBJ2-5
abundance: many
v_gene: TRBV6-6

CDR3aa: CASSQKFGNEKLFF
CDR3nt: TGCGCCAGCAGCCAAAAGTTTGGGAATGAAAAACTGTTTTTT
d_gene: .
j_gene: TRBJ1-4
abundance: .
v_gene: TRBV4-1

CDR3aa: CASSVGTSGSTEQYF
CDR3nt: TGTGCCAGCAGCGTCGGGACTAGCGGGAGCACCGAGCAGTACTTC
d_gene: TRBD2
j_gene: TRBJ2-7
abundance: many
v_gene: TRBV9

CDR3aa: CASSLLGGAGGELFF
CDR3nt: TGTGCCAGCAGCTTGCTGGGGGGCGCCGGCGGGGAGCTGTTTTTT
d_gene: .
j_gene: TRBJ2-2
abundance: .
v_gene: TRBV5-6

CDR3aa: CASSLMGLAPYNEQFF
CDR3nt: TGTGCCAGCAGCTTAATGGGACTAGCACCCTACAATGAGCAGTTCTTC
d_gene: TRBD2
j_gene: TRBJ2-1
abundance: few
v_gene: TRBV11-2

CDR3aa: CASIRGGEQYF
CDR3nt: TGTGCCAGCATTAGGGGAGGGGAGCAGTACTTC
d_gene: TRBD2
j_gene: TRBJ2-7
abundance: .
v_gene: TRBV2

CDR3aa: CASSLGGWGSNQPQHF
CDR3nt: TGTGCCAGCAGCTTGGGCGGGTGGGGGAGCAATCAGCCCCAGCATTTT
d_gene: .
j_gene: TRBJ1-5
abundance: .
v_gene: TRBV11-2

CDR3aa: CASSAPQGWAETQYF
CDR3nt: TGTGCCAGCAGCGCACCACAGGGTTGGGCGGAGACCCAGTACTTC
d_gene: .
j_gene: TRBJ2-5
abundance: once
v_gene: TRBV9

CDR3aa: CASSLGRAWADEQFF
CDR3nt: TGTGCCAGCAGTTTGGGGAGGGCCTGGGCGGATGAGCAGTTCTTC
d_gene: TRBD2
j_gene: TRBJ2-1
abundance: once
v_gene: TRBV27

CDR3aa: CASRLGGMYEQYF
CDR3nt: TGTGCCAGCAGACTCGGGGGAATGTACGAGCAGTACTTC
d_gene: .
j_gene: TRBJ2-7
abundance: .
v_gene: TRBV7-8

CDR3aa: CASLPLDRGQTYEQYF
CDR3nt: TGTGCCAGCCTTCCTCTCGACAGGGGACAAACCTACGAGCAGTACTTC
d_gene: TRBD1
j_gene: TRBJ2-7
abundance: .
v_gene: TRBV2

CDR3aa: CASSRQLAEGTGELFF
CDR3nt: TGTGCCAGCAGCCGCCAACTAGCGGAGGGGACCGGGGAGCTGTTTTTT
d_gene: TRBD2
j_gene: TRBJ2-2
abundance: .
v_gene: TRBV11-3

CDR3aa: CASSVWRQGGNQPQHF
CDR3nt: TGTGCCAGCAGCGTCTGGAGACAGGGGGGCAATCAGCCCCAGCATTTT
d_gene: TRBD1
j_gene: TRBJ1-5
abundance: few
v_gene: TRBV7-2

CDR3aa: CASSQGTTNKETQYF
CDR3nt: TGTGCCAGCAGTCAAGGGACTACAAATAAAGAGACCCAGTACTTC
d_gene: TRBD2
j_gene: TRBJ2-5
abundance: few
v_gene: TRBV6-5

CDR3aa: CASSSTLRGDYGYTF
CDR3nt: TGTGCCAGCAGCTCGACCTTGAGGGGGGACTATGGCTACACCTTC
d_gene: .
j_gene: TRBJ1-2
abundance: .
v_gene: TRBV7-9

CDR3aa: CASSRSGSADTQYF
CDR3nt: TGTGCCAGCAGCCGTAGCGGGAGTGCCGATACGCAGTATTTT
d_gene: TRBD2
j_gene: TRBJ2-3
abundance: .
v_gene: TRBV7-9

CDR3aa: CASTLSQRETHSYEQYF
CDR3nt: TGTGCCAGCACCCTTTCCCAAAGGGAGACCCACTCCTACGAGCAGTACTTC
d_gene: .
j_gene: TRBJ2-7
abundance: few
v_gene: TRBV7-2

CDR3aa: CASSLGRGQGYEQYF
CDR3nt: TGCGCCAGCAGCTTGGGAAGGGGACAGGGCTACGAGCAGTACTTC
d_gene: TRBD1
j_gene: TRBJ2-7
abundance: .
v_gene: TRBV5-1